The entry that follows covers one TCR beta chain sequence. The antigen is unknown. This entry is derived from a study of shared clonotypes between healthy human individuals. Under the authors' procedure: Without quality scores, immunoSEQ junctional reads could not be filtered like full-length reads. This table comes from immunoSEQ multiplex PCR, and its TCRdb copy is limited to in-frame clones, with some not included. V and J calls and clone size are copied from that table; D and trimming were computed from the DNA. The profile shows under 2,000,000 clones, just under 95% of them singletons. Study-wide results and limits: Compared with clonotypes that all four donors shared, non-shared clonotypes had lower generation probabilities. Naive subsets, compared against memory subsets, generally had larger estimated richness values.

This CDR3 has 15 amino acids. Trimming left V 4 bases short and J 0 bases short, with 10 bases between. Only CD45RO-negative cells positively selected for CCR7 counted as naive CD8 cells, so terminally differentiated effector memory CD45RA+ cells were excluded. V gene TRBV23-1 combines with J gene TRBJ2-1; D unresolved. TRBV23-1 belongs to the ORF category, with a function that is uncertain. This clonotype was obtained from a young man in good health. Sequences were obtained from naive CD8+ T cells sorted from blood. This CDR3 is CASSRPRSSYNEQFF. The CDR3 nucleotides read TGCGCCAGCAGTCGTCCGCGGAGCTCCTACAATGAGCAGTTCTTC.